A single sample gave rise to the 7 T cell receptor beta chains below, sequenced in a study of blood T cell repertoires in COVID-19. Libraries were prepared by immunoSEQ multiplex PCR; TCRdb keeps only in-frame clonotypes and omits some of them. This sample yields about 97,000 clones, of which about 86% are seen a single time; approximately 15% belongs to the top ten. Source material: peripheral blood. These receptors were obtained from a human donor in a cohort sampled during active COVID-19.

DNA of the CDR3: TGTGCCAGCAGTTTATCGGGAGGCTATGGCTACACCTTC. Residues: CASSLSGGYGYTF. The chain recombines TRBV28 with TRBJ1-2, with D unclear. The V gene's germline CDR1 is MDHEN and CDR2 SYDVKM. With 1 base removed from V and 4 bases from J, the gap between germline ends came to 7 bases. The CDR3 spans 13 residues.

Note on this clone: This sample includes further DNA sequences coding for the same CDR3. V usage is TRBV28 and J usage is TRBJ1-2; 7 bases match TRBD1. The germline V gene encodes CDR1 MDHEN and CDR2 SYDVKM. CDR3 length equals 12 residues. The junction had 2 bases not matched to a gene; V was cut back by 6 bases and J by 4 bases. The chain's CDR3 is CASRQGSYGYTF. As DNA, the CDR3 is TGTGCCAGCAGACAGGGGAGCTATGGCTACACCTTC.

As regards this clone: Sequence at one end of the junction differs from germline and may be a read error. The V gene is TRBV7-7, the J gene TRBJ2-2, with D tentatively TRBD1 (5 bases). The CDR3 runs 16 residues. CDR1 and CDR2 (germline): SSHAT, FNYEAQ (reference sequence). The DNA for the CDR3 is TGTGCTAGCAGCTTAGAGGACACTTCCATCACCGGGGAGCTGTTTTTT. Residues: CASSLEDTSITGELFF. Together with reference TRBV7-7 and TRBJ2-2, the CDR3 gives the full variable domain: GAGVSQSPRYKVTKRGQDVTLRCDPISSHATLYWYQQALGQGPEFLTYFNYEAQPDKSGLPSDRFSAERPEGSISTLTIQRTEQRDSAMYRCASSLEDTSITGELFFGEGSRLTVL.

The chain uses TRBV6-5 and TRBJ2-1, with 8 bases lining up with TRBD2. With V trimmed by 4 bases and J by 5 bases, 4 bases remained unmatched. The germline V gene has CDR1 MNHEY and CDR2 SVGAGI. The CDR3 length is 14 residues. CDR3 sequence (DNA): TGTGCCAGCAGTTTGAGCGGGAGCCACAATGAGCAGTTCTTC. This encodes CASSLSGSHNEQFF.

The DNA for the CDR3 is TGTGCCAGCAGCCAAGAACCGAACAGGGGCTACAATGAGCAGTTCTTC. As protein: CASSQEPNRGYNEQFF. V usage is TRBV14 and J usage is TRBJ2-1, with TRBD1 identical over 7 bases. V shed 0 bases and J 3 bases; nucleotides not matched to a gene: 5. CDR1 and CDR2 from the germline V gene are SGHDN and FVKESK. This CDR3 comprises 16 residues.

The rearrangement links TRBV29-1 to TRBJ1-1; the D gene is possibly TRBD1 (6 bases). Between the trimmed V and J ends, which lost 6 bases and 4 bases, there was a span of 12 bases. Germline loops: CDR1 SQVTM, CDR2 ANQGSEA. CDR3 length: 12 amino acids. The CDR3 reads CSVLGGVTEAFF. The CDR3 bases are TGCAGCGTCTTAGGGGGGGTCACTGAAGCTTTCTTT.

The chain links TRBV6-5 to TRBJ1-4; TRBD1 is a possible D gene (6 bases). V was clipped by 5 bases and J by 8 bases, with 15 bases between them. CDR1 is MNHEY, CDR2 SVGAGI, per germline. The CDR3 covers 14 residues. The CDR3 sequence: CASSPTGQGEKLFF. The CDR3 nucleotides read TGTGCCAGCAGTCCGACAGGTCAAGGGGAAAAACTGTTTTTT.